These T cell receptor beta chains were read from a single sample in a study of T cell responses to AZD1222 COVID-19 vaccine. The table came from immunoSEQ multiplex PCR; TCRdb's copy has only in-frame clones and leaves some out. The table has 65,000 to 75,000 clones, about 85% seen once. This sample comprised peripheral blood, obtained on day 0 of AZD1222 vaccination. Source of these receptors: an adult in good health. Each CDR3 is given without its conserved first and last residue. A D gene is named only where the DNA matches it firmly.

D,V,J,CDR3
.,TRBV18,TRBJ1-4,ASSLGVGEKLF
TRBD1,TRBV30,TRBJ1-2,AIDRGQNNYGYT
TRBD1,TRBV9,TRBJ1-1,ASSVQGADTEAF
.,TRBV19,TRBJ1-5,ASSMGVGRGHNQPQH
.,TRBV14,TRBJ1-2,ASSQVGSQGSNYGYT
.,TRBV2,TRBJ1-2,ASPATVWPGIVRYGYT
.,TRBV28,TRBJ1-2,ASYRPLVGYT
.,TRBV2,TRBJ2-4,ASKDVQAKNIQY
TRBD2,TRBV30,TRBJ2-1,AWRRTSGSLIGEQF
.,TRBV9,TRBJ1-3,ASSSNTVGGNTIY
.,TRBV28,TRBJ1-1,ASIQNRIMNTEAF
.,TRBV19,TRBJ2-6,ASRITGFSGANVLT
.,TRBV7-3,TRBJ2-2,ASSLILGELF
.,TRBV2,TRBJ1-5,ASRYSSNQPQH
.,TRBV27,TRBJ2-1,ASSWSVQNEQF
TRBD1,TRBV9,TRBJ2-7,ASSVTGGYWDEQY
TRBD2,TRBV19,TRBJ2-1,ASSIALAGNNEQF
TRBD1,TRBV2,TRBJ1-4,ASRETGAATNEKLF
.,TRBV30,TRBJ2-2,AWPGDTGELF
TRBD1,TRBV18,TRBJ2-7,ASSPGTGGLYEQY
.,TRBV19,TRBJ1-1,ASSTEGRLSTEAF
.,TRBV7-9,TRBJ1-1,ASSLKGAEAF
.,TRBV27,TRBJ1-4,ASSFTQPKKLF
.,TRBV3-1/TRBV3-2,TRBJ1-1,ASSRDGNTEAF
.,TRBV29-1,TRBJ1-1,SVERVAANTEAF
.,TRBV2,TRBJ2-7,ASRVAANTYEQY
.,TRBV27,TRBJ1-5,ASSSGYSNQPQH
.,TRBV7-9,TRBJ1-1,AIGEWGGGTEAF
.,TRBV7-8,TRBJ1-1,ASSLLEGRGRAF
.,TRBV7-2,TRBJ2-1,ASSFTQEGEQF